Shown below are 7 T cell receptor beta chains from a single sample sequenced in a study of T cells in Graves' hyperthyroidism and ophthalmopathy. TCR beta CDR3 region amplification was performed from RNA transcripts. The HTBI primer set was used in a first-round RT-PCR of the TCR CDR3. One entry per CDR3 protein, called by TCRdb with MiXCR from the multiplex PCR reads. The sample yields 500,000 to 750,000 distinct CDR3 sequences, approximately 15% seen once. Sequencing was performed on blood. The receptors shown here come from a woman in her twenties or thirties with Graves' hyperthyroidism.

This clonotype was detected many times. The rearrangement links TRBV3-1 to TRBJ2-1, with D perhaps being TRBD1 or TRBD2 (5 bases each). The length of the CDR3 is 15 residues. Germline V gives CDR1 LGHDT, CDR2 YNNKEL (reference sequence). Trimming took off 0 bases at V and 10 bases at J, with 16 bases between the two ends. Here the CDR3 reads CASSQDGLVGVEQFF. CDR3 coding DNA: TGTGCCAGCAGCCAAGATGGGCTAGTGGGGGTCGAGCAGTTCTTC.

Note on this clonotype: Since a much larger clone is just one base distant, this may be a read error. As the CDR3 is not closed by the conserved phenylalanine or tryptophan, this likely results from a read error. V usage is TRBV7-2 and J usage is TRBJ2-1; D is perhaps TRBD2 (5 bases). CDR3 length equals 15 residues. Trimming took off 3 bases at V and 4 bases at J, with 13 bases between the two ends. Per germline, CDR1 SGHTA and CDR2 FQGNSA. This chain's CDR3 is CASSLRETSYNEQFV. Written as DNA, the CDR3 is TGTGCCAGCAGCTTGAGGGAGACCAGTTACAATGAGCAGTTCGTC.

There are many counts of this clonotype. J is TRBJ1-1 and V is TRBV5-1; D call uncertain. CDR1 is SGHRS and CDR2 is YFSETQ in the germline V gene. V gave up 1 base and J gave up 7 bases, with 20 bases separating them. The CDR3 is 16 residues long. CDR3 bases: TGCGCCAGCAGCTTGATGGCGCGGGTCAAGTATAATGAAGCTTTCTTT. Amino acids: CASSLMARVKYNEAFF. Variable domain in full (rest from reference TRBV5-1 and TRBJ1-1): KAGVTQTPRYLIKTRGQQVTLSCSPISGHRSVSWYQQTPGQGLQFLFEYFSETQRNKGNFPGRFSGRQFSNSRSEMNVSTLELGDSALYLCASSLMARVKYNEAFFGQGTRLTVV.

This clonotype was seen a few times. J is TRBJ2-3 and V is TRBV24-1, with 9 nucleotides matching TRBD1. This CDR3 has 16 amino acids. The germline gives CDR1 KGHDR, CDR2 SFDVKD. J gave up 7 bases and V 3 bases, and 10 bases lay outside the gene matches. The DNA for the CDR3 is TGTGCCACCAGTGATGAGACGGGACAGGGCACCCATACGCAGTATTTT. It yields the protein CATSDETGQGTHTQYF.

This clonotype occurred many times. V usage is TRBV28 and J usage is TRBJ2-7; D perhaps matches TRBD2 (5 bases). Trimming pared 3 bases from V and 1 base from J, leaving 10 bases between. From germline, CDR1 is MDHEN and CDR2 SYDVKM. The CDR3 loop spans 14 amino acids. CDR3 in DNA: TGTGCCAGCAGTTTTGAGCGGAGTTCCTACGAGCAGTACTTC. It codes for CASSFERSSYEQYF.

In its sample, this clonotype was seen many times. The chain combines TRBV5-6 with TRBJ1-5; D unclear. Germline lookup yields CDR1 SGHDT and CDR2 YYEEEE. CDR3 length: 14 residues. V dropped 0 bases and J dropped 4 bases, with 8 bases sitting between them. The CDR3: CASSLEIWNQPQHF. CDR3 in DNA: TGTGCCAGCAGCTTGGAGATCTGGAATCAGCCCCAGCATTTT.

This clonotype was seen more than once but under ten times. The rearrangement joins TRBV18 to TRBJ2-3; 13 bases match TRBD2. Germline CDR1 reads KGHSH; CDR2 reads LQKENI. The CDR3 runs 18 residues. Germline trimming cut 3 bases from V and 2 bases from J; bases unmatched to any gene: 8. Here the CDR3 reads CASSPRTSGSSDTDTQYF. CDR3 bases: TGTGCCAGCTCACCCCGGACTAGCGGGAGTTCGGACACAGATACGCAGTATTTT. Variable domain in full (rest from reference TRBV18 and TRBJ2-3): NAGVMQNPRHLVRRRGQEARLRCSPMKGHSHVYWYRQLPEEGLKFMVYLQKENIIDESGMPKERFSAEFPKEGPSILRIQQVVRGDSAAYFCASSPRTSGSSDTDTQYFGPGTRLTVL.